This TCR beta chain was recovered during a study of regulatory T cells in long-lasting Graves disease. The study's findings and limits: Accuracy was possibly reduced by small sample size. TRBV28, TRBJ1-2 and TRBJ2-5 were segments that persistent disease favored.

The time point was: newly diagnosed GD, antithyroid drugs for less than 3 months. RNA isolated from PBMCs was used to make the TCR library. Peripheral blood, 8.5 to 9.5 milliliters per patient, was collected in EDTA tubes. Trimming removed 3 bases from V and 4 bases from J; junction bases left unmatched: 11. The CDR3 length is 16 residues. Germline CDR1 is LNHDA and CDR2 is SQIVND (reference sequence). This clonotype came up a few times. The antigen is not known. According to the study, TCR beta libraries were built with iRepertoire HTBI primers and CDR3-region Arm-PCR. TCRdb recomputed calls from the multiplex PCR reads with MiXCR, one row per CDR3 protein. The profile shows a few hundred thousand distinct CDR3 sequences, 20% to 25% of them singletons.

The sequence came from a female donor with Graves disease. Sequencing used peripheral blood mononuclear cells (PBMCs), obtained at new diagnosis, from a patient treated with antithyroid drugs. This sequence joins TRBV19 and TRBJ1-2; 7 bases agree with TRBD1. CDR3 sequence reads: CASSITPAGTAYGYTF. The CDR3 nucleotides are TGTGCCAGTAGTATCACCCCCGCCGGGACAGCCTATGGCTACACCTTC.